This TCR beta chain is drawn from a study of blood T cells in healthy people across ages. The use of a sample-barcoded 5' primer and a J-beta primer mix characterized a second PCR of about 6 to 11 cycles. In TCRdb, the 5' RACE reads were re-called with MiXCR into one record per CDR3 protein. Among 1.8 million or so distinct CDR3 sequences listed, approximately 39% were seen once. The CDR3 has 16 residues. Trimming took 4 bases from V and 3 from J, leaving 16 bases between them. CDR1 SEHNR and CDR2 FQNEAQ come from the germline V gene (reference sequence). Sequenced material: blood. V and J are TRBV7-9 and TRBJ1-5, with D possibly TRBD1 on 5 matching bases. The sequence came from a human donor in good health. CDR3 DNA: TGTGCCAGCAGCTCCTGGGCAGGGCAGAACAATCAGCCCCAGCATTTT. This sequence encodes CASSSWAGQNNQPQHF.